In its sample, the clone carrying this T cell receptor (beta chain) was seen a few times. Its specificity is not known. V was pared by 0 bases and J by 3 bases, with 8 bases between. The germline gives CDR1 SEHNR, CDR2 FQNEAQ (reference sequence). The CDR3 has 14 residues. Sequenced by immunoSEQ multiplex PCR; TCRdb stores in-frame clones only, minus some. The data contain 75,000 to 100,000 clones, 86% of them singletons. This entry is derived from a study of graft-versus-host responses after intestinal transplantation. At the level of the study: Multivisceral, liver-intestinal, or isolated intestinal grafts went to recipients. The study gave all recipients anti-thymocyte globulin induction, then tacrolimus and steroids for about three years. General study results and limits: Circulating GvH clones peaking coincided with falling HvG clones soon after transplant. Some GvH clones appeared in ileal mucosa or blood before recipient bone marrow.

J is TRBJ2-5 and V is TRBV7-9; tentatively, D is TRBD1 or TRBD2 (6 bases each). Sequenced material: PBMCs, taken 255 days after intestinal transplant. The source of this sequence is a human patient who received an intestinal transplant, so some T cells may come from the graft donor. This CDR3 is CASSLARDKETQYF. The CDR3 DNA reads TGTGCCAGCAGCTTAGCGCGGGACAAAGAGACCCAGTACTTC.